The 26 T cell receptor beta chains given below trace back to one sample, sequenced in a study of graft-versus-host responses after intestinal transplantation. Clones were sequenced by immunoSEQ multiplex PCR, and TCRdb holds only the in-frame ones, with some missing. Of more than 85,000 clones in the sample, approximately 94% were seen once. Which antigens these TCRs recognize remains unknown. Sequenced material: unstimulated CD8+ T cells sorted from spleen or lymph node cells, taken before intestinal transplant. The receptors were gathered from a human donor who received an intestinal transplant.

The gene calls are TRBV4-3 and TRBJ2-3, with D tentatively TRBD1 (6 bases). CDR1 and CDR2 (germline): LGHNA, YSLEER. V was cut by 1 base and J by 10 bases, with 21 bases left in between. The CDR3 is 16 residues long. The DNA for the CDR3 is TGCGCCAGCAGCCAAGGATTAGGGATCAGAGGGGGTTCGCAGTATTTT. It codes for CASSQGLGIRGGSQYF.

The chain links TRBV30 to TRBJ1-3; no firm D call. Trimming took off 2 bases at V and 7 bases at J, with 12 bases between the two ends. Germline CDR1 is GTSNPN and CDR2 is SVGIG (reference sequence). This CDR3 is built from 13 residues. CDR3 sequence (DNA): TGTGCCTGGAGTCCCCCTAGTACGAACACCATATATTTT. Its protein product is CAWSPPSTNTIYF.

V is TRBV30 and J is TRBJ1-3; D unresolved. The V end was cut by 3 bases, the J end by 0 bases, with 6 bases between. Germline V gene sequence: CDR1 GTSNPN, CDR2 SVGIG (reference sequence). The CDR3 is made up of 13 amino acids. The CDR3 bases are TGTGCCTGGAGGGCCAACTCTGGAAACACCATATATTTT. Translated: CAWRANSGNTIYF.

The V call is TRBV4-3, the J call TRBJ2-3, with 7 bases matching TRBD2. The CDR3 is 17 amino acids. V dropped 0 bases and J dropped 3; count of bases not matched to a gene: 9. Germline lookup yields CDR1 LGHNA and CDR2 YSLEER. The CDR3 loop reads CASSQEEYGGRTDTQYF. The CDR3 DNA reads TGCGCCAGCAGCCAAGAGGAGTACGGGGGGAGGACAGATACGCAGTATTTT.

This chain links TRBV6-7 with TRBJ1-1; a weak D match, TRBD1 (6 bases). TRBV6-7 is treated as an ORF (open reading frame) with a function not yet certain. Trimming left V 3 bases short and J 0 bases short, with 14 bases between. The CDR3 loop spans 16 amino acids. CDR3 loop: CASSYGRGSMNTEAFF. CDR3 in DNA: TGTGCCAGCAGTTATGGCAGGGGTTCTATGAACACTGAAGCTTTCTTT.

The CDR3 loop is CASSYPGGEAFF. CDR3 coding DNA: TGTGCCAGCAGTTACCCAGGAGGGGAAGCTTTCTTT. The V and J genes are TRBV6-5 and TRBJ1-1, with D unresolved. Germline CDR1 MNHEY, CDR2 SVGAGI. This CDR3 contains 12 residues. V was cut by 2 bases and J by 8 bases, with 9 bases left in between.

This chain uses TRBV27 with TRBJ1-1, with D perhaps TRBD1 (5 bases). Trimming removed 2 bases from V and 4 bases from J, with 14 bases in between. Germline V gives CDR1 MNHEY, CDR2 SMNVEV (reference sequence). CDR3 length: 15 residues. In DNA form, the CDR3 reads TGTGCCAGCAGTTTAAAGGCAGGGTCGGGCACTGAAGCTTTCTTT. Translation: CASSLKAGSGTEAFF.

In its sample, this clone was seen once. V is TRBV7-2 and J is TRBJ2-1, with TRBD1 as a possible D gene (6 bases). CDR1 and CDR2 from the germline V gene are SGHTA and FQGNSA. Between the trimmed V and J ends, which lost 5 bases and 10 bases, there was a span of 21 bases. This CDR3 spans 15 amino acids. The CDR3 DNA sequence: TGTGCCAGCAGCCGACCGGGACACACGAAAAGGGAGCAGTTCTTC. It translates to CASSRPGHTKREQFF.

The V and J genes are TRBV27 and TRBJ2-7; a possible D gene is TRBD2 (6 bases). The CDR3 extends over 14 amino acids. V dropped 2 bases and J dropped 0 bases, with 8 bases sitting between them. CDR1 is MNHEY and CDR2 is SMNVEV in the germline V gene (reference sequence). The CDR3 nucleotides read TGTGCCAGCAGTTTAAAGACTAGCTCCTACGAGCAGTACTTC. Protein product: CASSLKTSSYEQYF.

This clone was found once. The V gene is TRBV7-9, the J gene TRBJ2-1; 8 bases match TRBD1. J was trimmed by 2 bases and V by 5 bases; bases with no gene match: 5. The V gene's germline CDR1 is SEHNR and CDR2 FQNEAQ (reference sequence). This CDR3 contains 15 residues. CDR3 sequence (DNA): TGTGCCAGCAGCCCCCCGGACAGGGCCTACAATGAGCAGTTCTTC. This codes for CASSPPDRAYNEQFF.

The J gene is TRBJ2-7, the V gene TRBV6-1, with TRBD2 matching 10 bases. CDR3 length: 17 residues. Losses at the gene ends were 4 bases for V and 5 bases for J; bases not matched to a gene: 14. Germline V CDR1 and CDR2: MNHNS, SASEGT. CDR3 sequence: CASSGELAGRGGDEQYF. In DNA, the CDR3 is TGTGCCAGCAGTGGGGAACTAGCGGGGAGGGGGGGGGACGAGCAGTACTTC.

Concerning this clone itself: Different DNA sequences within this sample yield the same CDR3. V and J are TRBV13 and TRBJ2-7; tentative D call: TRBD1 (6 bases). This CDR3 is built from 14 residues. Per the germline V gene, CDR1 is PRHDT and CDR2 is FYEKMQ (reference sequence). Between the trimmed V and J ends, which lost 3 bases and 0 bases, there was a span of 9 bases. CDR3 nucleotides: TGTGCCAGCAGCTTGGGACACAACTCCTACGAGCAGTACTTC. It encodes CASSLGHNSYEQYF. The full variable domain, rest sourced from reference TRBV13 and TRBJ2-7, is AAGVIQSPRHLIKEKRETATLKCYPIPRHDTVYWYQQGPGQDPQFLISFYEKMQSDKGSIPDRFSAQQFSDYHSELNMSSLELGDSALYFCASSLGHNSYEQYFGPGTRLTVT.

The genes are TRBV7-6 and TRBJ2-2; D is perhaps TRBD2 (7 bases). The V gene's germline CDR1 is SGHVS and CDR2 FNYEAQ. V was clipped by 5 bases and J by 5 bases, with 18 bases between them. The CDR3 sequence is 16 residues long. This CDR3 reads CASSPFGGGRTGELFF. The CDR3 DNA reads TGTGCCAGCAGCCCCTTTGGCGGGGGCCGTACCGGGGAGCTGTTTTTT.

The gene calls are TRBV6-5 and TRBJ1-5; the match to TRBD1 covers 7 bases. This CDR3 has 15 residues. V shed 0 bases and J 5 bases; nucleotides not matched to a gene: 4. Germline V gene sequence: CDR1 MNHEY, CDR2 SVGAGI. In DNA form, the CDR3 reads TGTGCCAGCAGTTACTCGAAGGGGGCATATCAGCCCCAGCATTTT. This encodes CASSYSKGAYQPQHF.

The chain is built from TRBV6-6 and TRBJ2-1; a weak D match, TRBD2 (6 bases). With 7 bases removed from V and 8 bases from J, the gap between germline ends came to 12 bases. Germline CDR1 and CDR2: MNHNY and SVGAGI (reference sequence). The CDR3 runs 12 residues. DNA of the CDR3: TGTGCCAGCACCGACGGGGGTGATGAGCAGTTCTTC. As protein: CASTDGGDEQFF.

Here the CDR3 DNA reads TGTGCCAGCAGCGTAGGGCAGACGATCCCGGGACAGGGGGCGGTCGGGGAGCTGTTTTTT. Residues: CASSVGQTIPGQGAVGELFF. The rearrangement uses TRBV9 and TRBJ2-2; 12 bases line up with TRBD1. CDR1 and CDR2 (germline): SGDLS, YYNGEE. The trim removed 0 bases at V and 7 bases at J, leaving 16 bases unmatched. The length of the CDR3 is 20 residues.

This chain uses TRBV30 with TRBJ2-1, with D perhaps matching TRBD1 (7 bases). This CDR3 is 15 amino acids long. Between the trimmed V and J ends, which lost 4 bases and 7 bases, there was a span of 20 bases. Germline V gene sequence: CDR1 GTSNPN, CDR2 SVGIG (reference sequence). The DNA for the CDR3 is TGTGCCTGGACCTTGCCAGGGGGGCTCCGGAATGAGCAGTTCTTC. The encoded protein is CAWTLPGGLRNEQFF.

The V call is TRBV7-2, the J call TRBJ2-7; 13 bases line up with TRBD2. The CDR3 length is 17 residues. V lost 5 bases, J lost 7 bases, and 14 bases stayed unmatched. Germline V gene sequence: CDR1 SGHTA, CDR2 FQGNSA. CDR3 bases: TGTGCCAGCAGCCCATGGACTAGCGGGGGCTCCCCCTCGGAGCAGTACTTC. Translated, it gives CASSPWTSGGSPSEQYF.

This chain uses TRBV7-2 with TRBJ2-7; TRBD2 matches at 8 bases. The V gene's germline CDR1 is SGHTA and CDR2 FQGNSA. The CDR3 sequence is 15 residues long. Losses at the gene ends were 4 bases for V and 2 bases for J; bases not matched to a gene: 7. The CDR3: CASSYTRTSTYEQYF. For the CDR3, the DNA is TGTGCCAGCAGCTATACGCGGACTAGCACCTACGAGCAGTACTTC.

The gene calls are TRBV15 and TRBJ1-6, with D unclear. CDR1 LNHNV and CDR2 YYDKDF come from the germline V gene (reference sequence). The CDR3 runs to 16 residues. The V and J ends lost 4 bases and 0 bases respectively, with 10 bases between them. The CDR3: CATSTVPSSYNSPLHF. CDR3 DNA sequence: TGTGCCACCAGCACCGTACCGAGCTCCTATAATTCACCCCTCCACTTT.

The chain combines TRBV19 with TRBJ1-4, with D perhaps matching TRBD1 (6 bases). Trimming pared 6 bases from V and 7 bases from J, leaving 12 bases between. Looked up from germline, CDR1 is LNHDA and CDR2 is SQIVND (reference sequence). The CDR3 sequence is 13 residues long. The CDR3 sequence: CASSQQGVEKLFF. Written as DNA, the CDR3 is TGTGCCAGTAGCCAACAGGGAGTTGAAAAACTGTTTTTT.

The DNA of the CDR3 is TGTGCCAGCAGGGACAGGGGGCGTGATGAGCAGTTCTTC. Protein: CASRDRGRDEQFF. The genes are TRBV14 and TRBJ2-1; TRBD1 matches at 11 bases. The CDR3 extends over 13 amino acids. Germline CDR1 reads SGHDN; CDR2 reads FVKESK. The V gene end was trimmed by 6 bases and the J gene end by 8 bases; junction bases not matched to a gene: 3. Combining the CDR3 with reference TRBV14 and TRBJ2-1 gives the whole variable domain EAGVTQFPSHSVIEKGQTVTLRCDPISGHDNLYWYRRVMGKEIKFLLHFVKESKQDESGMPNNRFLAERTGGTYSTLKVQPAELEDSGVYFCASRDRGRDEQFFGPGTRLTVL.

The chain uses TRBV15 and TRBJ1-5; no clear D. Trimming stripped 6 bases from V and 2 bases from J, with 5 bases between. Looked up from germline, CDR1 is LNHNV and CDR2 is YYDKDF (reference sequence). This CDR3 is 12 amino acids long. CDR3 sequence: CATREGNQPQHF. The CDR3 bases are TGTGCCACCAGGGAGGGCAATCAGCCCCAGCATTTT. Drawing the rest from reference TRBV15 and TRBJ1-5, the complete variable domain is DAMVIQNPRYQVTQFGKPVTLSCSQTLNHNVMYWYQQKSSQAPKLLFHYYDKDFNNEADTPDNFQSRRPNTSFCFLDIRSPGLGDTAMYLCATREGNQPQHFGDGTRLSIL.

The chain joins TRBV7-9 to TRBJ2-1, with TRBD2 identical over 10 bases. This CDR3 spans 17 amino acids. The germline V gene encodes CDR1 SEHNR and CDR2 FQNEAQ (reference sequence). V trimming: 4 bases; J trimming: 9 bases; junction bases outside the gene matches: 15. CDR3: CASSSPASGGRTGEQFF. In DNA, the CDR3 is TGTGCCAGCAGCTCCCCCGCTAGCGGGGGCAGGACAGGTGAGCAGTTCTTC.

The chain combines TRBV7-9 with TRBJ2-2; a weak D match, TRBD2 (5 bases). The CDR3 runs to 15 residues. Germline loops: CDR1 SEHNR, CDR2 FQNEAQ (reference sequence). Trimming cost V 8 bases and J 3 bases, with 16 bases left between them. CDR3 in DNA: TGTGCCAGCGTTCGACGGGGATTACACACCGGGGAGCTGTTTTTT. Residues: CASVRRGLHTGELFF.

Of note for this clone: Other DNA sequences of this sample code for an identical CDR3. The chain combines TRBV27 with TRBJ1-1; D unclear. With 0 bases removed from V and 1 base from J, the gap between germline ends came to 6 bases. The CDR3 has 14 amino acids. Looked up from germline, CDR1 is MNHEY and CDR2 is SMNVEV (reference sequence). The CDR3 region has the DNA TGTGCCAGCAGTTTATCGAGAGGGAACACTGAAGCTTTCTTT. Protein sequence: CASSLSRGNTEAFF.